The T cell receptor beta chain described here comes from a study of immune evolution from preneoplasia to lung adenocarcinoma. Study context: HLA loss of heterozygosity: less than 9% AIS, about 15% MIA, about 30% ADC, none AAH.

General study results and limits: Top clone frequencies peaked in normal lung, apparently declining through invasive adenocarcinoma. Highest clonality occurred in KRAS-mutant, not EGFR-mutant or double wild-type, nodules.

TCRdb's copy holds only in-frame clones and misses some; the assay was immunoSEQ multiplex PCR. The sample carries 11,000 to 15,000 clones, approximately 80% recorded once. Germline V gene sequence: CDR1 SGHNT, CDR2 YYREEE (reference sequence). The CDR3 runs to 13 residues. The germline V and J ends were trimmed by 1 base and 6 bases, with 10 bases remaining between them. H&E slides confirmed each diagnosis, reviewed by two pathologists independently. In this sample, this clone turned up a few times. The antigen is undetermined. This TCR came from a person aged 65 to 85 with lung adenocarcinoma. The rearrangement links TRBV5-4 to TRBJ1-1, with D possibly TRBD1 on 6 matching bases. The sequenced sample was FFPE minimally invasive lung adenocarcinoma tissue. The CDR3 DNA reads as TGTGCCAGCAGCTTGATATCAGGGGCTGAAGCTTTCTTT. It encodes CASSLISGAEAFF.